The 30 T cell receptor beta chains presented below share a single source sample, sequenced in a study of regulatory T cells in long-lasting Graves disease (dated by TCRdb to the early 2020s). The library was prepared using multiplex PCR. Sequencing was performed on an Illumina HiSeq 4000. To build TCR beta libraries, CDR3 regions were amplified by Arm-PCR using iRepertoire HTBI primers. TCRdb ran its own pipeline on the public reads, namely fastp trimming at Q25 and MiXCR clone calling, and kept in-frame beta chains. Every CDR3 protein is listed once, alongside the most common genes and DNA of its rows. Present in this sample are 350,000 to 550,000 distinct CDR3 sequences, 14% to 15% of which were seen just once. The ten largest clones add up to over 15% of the sample. Read against the paper, the sample's time point label means: newly diagnosed GD, antithyroid drugs for less than 3 months. RNA was extracted from PBMCs in TRIzol for both TCR sequencing and RNA sequencing.

Separately, the same data were catalogued under a study of T cells in Graves' hyperthyroidism and ophthalmopathy.

This material consisted of peripheral blood mononuclear cells (PBMCs), taken at new diagnosis, from a patient treated with antithyroid drugs. These receptors originate from a woman under 40 with Graves disease. Donor details come from another sample of the same person, matched by shared clones.

There are a few counts of this clonotype. The chain couples TRBV24-1 to TRBJ1-5; possibly TRBD1 for D (6 bases). V lost 4 bases, J lost 1 base, and 13 bases lay in between. CDR3 size: 16 residues. In germline, CDR1 is KGHDR, CDR2 SFDVKD. The CDR3 is CATSDRTRGSNQPQHF. The DNA for the CDR3 is TGTGCCACCAGTGACCGGACAAGGGGGAGCAATCAGCCCCAGCATTTT.

This clonotype was seen once. Just one base apart from a much larger clone, this may be a read error. The chain joins TRBV5-1 to TRBJ2-1; 8 bases line up with TRBD2. Germline-derived CDR1 and CDR2 are SGHRS and YFSETQ. The CDR3 spans 16 residues. Written as DNA, the CDR3 is TGCGCCAGCAGCTTGGGGGCCAGCGGGGGCTACAATGAGCGGTTCTTC. This encodes CASSLGASGGYNERFF.

This clonotype appeared many times. J is TRBJ2-1 and V is TRBV7-9, with a possible D match to TRBD2 (6 bases). The V end was cut by 1 base, the J end by 11 bases, with 12 bases between. The CDR3 is made up of 13 amino acids. The germline V gene has CDR1 SEHNR and CDR2 FQNEAQ (reference sequence). The CDR3 spells CASSLGAGRKQFF. CDR3 in DNA: TGTGCCAGCAGCTTAGGGGCCGGGAGAAAGCAGTTCTTC.

This clonotype was picked up a small number of times. The chain joins TRBV28 to TRBJ1-2, with 8 bases fitting TRBD1. Germline trimming cut 3 bases from V and 7 bases from J; bases unmatched to any gene: 4. The CDR3 is made up of 13 amino acids. Germline lookup yields CDR1 MDHEN and CDR2 SYDVKM. The CDR3 sequence is CASSLQGAPGYTF. Written as DNA, the CDR3 is TGTGCCAGCAGTTTGCAGGGGGCGCCTGGCTACACCTTC.

This clonotype was observed at least ten times. The CDR3 coding sequence is TGCAGCGTTGAAGATACCAGCGGGAGCCGCCCGCAGCCGAAAGAGACCCAGTACTTC. This codes for CSVEDTSGSRPQPKETQYF. The J gene is TRBJ2-5, the V gene TRBV29-1; 8 bases align to TRBD2. The germline CDR1 and CDR2 sequences are SQVTM and ANQGSEA. The V segment lost 0 bases and the J segment 3 bases; nucleotides outside the gene matches: 18. The CDR3 consists of 19 residues.

This clonotype was observed many times. This sequence joins TRBV24-1 and TRBJ2-7; 8 nucleotides match TRBD1. Germline V gives CDR1 KGHDR, CDR2 SFDVKD. Trimming removed 10 bases from V and 5 bases from J; junction bases left unmatched: 9. This CDR3 has 13 residues. This CDR3 is CATQRQGNDEQYF. The CDR3 DNA is TGTGCCACACAGCGACAGGGGAACGACGAGCAGTACTTC.

The chain's CDR3 is CASRRGVAEAFF. For the CDR3, the DNA is TGTGCCAGTAGGAGGGGTGTCGCTGAAGCTTTCTTT. V gene TRBV19 combines with J gene TRBJ1-1, with D perhaps matching TRBD1 (5 bases). The CDR3 sequence is 12 residues long. Germline V lookup: CDR1 LNHDA, CDR2 SQIVND (reference sequence). V was clipped by 6 bases and J by 6 bases, with 11 bases between them.

This clonotype has ten or more counts. J is TRBJ1-2 and V is TRBV20-1; 8 bases agree with TRBD1. There are 14 residues in the CDR3. Looked up from germline, CDR1 is DFQATT and CDR2 is SNEGSKA (reference sequence). Trimming removed 6 bases from V and 6 bases from J; junction bases left unmatched: 12. CDR3: CSATGQGRGHGYTF. CDR3 nucleotides: TGCAGTGCCACCGGACAGGGTCGGGGCCATGGCTACACCTTC.

This clonotype has only a few counts. The rearrangement links TRBV19 to TRBJ2-7, with 12 bases matching TRBD2. Germline CDR1 and CDR2: LNHDA and SQIVND (reference sequence). With 4 bases clipped from V and 3 bases from J, the junction kept 13 bases outside the gene matches. The CDR3 runs to 18 residues. The CDR3 DNA is TGTGCCAGTAGTAGGATGGGACTAGCGGGCCGTCAAGTCTACGAGCAGTACTTC. Translated, it gives CASSRMGLAGRQVYEQYF.

This clonotype was seen many times. The rearrangement links TRBV28 to TRBJ2-7; unclear D gene. The CDR3 runs to 11 residues. The germline CDR1 and CDR2 sequences are MDHEN and SYDVKM. V was cut by 7 bases and J by 3 bases, with 7 bases left in between. This chain's CDR3 is CASINSYEQYF. The CDR3 region has the DNA TGTGCCAGCATTAACAGCTACGAGCAGTACTTC.

This clonotype has at least ten counts. The V call is TRBV5-4, the J call TRBJ2-7; D is possibly TRBD1 (6 bases). Germline V gene data show CDR1 as SGHNT and CDR2 as YYREEE (reference sequence). The V end was cut by 2 bases, the J end by 1 base, with 13 bases between. The CDR3 totals 15 residues. CDR3 DNA sequence: TGTGCCAGCAGCTTAGGGACACCGCCTTCCTACGAGCAGTACTTC. Protein sequence: CASSLGTPPSYEQYF.

This clonotype has a count of ten or more. The rearrangement links TRBV3-1 to TRBJ1-2, with D unclear. The CDR3 covers 16 residues. CDR1 is LGHDT and CDR2 is YNNKEL in the germline V gene (reference sequence). The V and J ends lost 4 bases and 4 bases respectively, with 19 bases between them. DNA of the CDR3: TGTGCCAGCAGCCGAGGTTCGAGGGCTCTTCTCTATGGCTACACCTTC. Protein product: CASSRGSRALLYGYTF.

The gene calls are TRBV12-3 or TRBV12-4 and TRBJ1-5; the D gene is possibly TRBD1 (5 bases). Trimming shortened V by 4 bases and J by 9 bases, and 7 bases separated the two germline ends. This CDR3 is built from 11 residues. The CDR3 bases are TGTGCCAGCAGTTATGGGGGGCCCCAGCATTTT. This sequence encodes CASSYGGPQHF.

The sample holds one count of this clonotype. V and J are TRBV27 and TRBJ2-5, with D tentatively TRBD2 (6 bases). CDR1 is MNHEY, CDR2 SMNVEV, per germline (reference sequence). CDR3 length equals 16 residues. Trimming removed 5 bases at V and 1 base at J, with 17 bases between. DNA of the CDR3: TGTGCCAGCAGTGAAATTAATAGCGGACCCCAAGAGACCCAGTACTTC. Its protein product is CASSEINSGPQETQYF.

The genes are TRBV13 and TRBJ2-2; TRBD2 agrees at 12 bases. CDR3 size: 17 residues. V shed 3 bases, J shed 6 bases, and the junction held 8 bases outside the gene matches. The germline V gene has CDR1 PRHDT and CDR2 FYEKMQ (reference sequence). The CDR3 region is CASSFQLAGGGPGELFF. The CDR3 DNA reads as TGTGCCAGCAGCTTCCAACTAGCGGGAGGAGGCCCCGGGGAGCTGTTTTTT.

A remark on this clonotype: It may be a read error: a sequence one base away is much more abundant. CDR3 loop: CAGSLEIYRMGRGDNEQFF. The CDR3 DNA is TGTGCCGGCAGCTTAGAGATTTACAGAATGGGCAGGGGGGACAATGAGCAGTTCTTC. The V call is TRBV11-2, the J call TRBJ2-1; weak D call: TRBD1 (7 bases). The CDR3 has 19 amino acids. Germline loops: CDR1 SGHAT, CDR2 FQNNGV. The full variable domain, with the rest looked up from reference TRBV11-2 and TRBJ2-1, is EAGVAQSPRYKIIEKRQSVAFWCNPISGHATLYWYQQILGQGPKLLIQFQNNGVVDDSQLPKDRFSAERLKGVDSTLKIQPAKLEDSAVYLCAGSLEIYRMGRGDNEQFFGPGTRLTVL.

This clonotype has a count of ten or more. The J gene is TRBJ2-2, the V gene TRBV12-3 or TRBV12-4, with 11 bases aligning to TRBD2. The V and J ends lost 1 base and 8 bases, in that order; junction bases with no gene match: 3. The CDR3 runs 15 residues. Here the CDR3 DNA reads TGTGCCAGCAGTTTAGGACTAGCGGGACTTGGGGAGCTGTTTTTT. Translated, it gives CASSLGLAGLGELFF.

This clonotype was seen ten or more times. The gene calls are TRBV12-3 or TRBV12-4 and TRBJ2-1; D may be TRBD1 (6 bases). The CDR3 spans 17 residues. Between the trimmed V and J ends, which lost 2 bases and 1 base, there was a span of 15 bases. In DNA, the CDR3 is TGTGCCAGCAGTTTAACTCTACAGGGTGGGTCCTACAATGAGCAGTTCTTC. The encoded protein is CASSLTLQGGSYNEQFF.

This clonotype was detected ten times or more. This sequence joins TRBV9 and TRBJ2-7; 7 bases line up with TRBD2. Unmatched junction bases numbered 2, after V lost 0 bases and J lost 2 bases. The CDR3 loop spans 14 amino acids. The germline V gene has CDR1 SGDLS and CDR2 YYNGEE. In DNA, the CDR3 is TGTGCCAGCAGCGTAGGGGAGGGTACCTACGAGCAGTACTTC. Residues: CASSVGEGTYEQYF. The full variable domain, rest sourced from reference TRBV9 and TRBJ2-7, is DSGVTQTPKHLITATGQRVTLRCSPRSGDLSVYWYQQSLDQGLQFLIQYYNGEERAKGNILERFSAQQFPDLHSELNLSSLELGDSALYFCASSVGEGTYEQYFGPGTRLTVT.

The CDR3 loop reads CASSISPGHTNYGYTF. DNA of the CDR3: TGTGCCAGTAGTATATCCCCGGGACACACTAACTATGGCTACACCTTC. The V gene is TRBV19, the J gene TRBJ1-2, with a possible D match to TRBD1 (6 bases). The V and J ends lost 2 bases and 0 bases respectively, with 13 bases between them. CDR3 size: 16 residues. Looked up from germline, CDR1 is LNHDA and CDR2 is SQIVND (reference sequence).

The table lists this clonotype with many counts. This rearrangement joins TRBV20-1 to TRBJ1-1; D is uncertain. Trimming pared 0 bases from V and 3 bases from J, leaving 5 bases between. Germline V gives CDR1 DFQATT, CDR2 SNEGSKA (reference sequence). The CDR3 length is 12 residues. As DNA, the CDR3 is TGCAGTGCTAGAGATTCGTACACTGAAGCTTTCTTT. Encoded protein: CSARDSYTEAFF.

As regards this clonotype: This is likely an artifact of a read error, given a far larger clone one base away. The chain has TRBV9 and TRBJ2-5; D gene unclear. CDR3 size: 13 residues. V was clipped by 0 bases and J by 7 bases, with 10 bases between them. CDR1 and CDR2 (germline): SGDLS, YYNGEE. The CDR3 DNA reads as TGTGCCAGCAGCGTAGGGGCGGATGGGACCCAGTACTTC. This sequence encodes CASSVGADGTQYF.

A note on this clonotype: A much bigger clone sits one base away, suggesting this may be a read error. The chain recombines TRBV2 with TRBJ2-1; D not certain. CDR1 and CDR2 from the germline V gene are SNHLY and FYNNEI. CDR3 length equals 14 residues. The CDR3 DNA reads TGTGCCAGCAATACCGATAGCTCCTGCAATGAGCAGTTCTTC. Its protein product is CASNTDSSCNEQFF.

This clonotype was seen many times. The V gene is TRBV2, the J gene TRBJ2-7; D ambiguous. V lost 7 bases and J lost 6, with 16 bases in between. This CDR3 comprises 13 residues. CDR1 is SNHLY and CDR2 is FYNNEI in the germline V gene. The DNA of the CDR3 is TGTGCCAGCAAAGGTGATCAATTGACCGAGCAGTACTTC. Residues: CASKGDQLTEQYF.

J is TRBJ2-5 and V is TRBV29-1; TRBD1 might be the D (5 bases). CDR1 SQVTM and CDR2 ANQGSEA come from the germline V gene. The CDR3 is made up of 11 amino acids. The germline V and J ends were trimmed by 3 bases and 6 bases, with 8 bases remaining between them. The DNA for the CDR3 is TGCAGCGTTGACAGGGAACAGACCCAGTACTTC. Protein: CSVDREQTQYF. The full variable domain, in which reference TRBV29-1 and TRBJ2-5 provide the parts outside the CDR3, is SAVISQKPSRDICQRGTSLTIQCQVDSQVTMMFWYRQQPGQSLTLIATANQGSEATYESGFVIDKFPISRPNLTFSTLTVSNMSPEDSSIYLCSVDREQTQYFGPGTRLLVL.

This clonotype was counted many times. V and J are TRBV24-1 and TRBJ1-2; TRBD1 matches 8 bases. V shed 4 bases, J shed 3 bases, and the junction held 3 bases outside the gene matches. The CDR3 is 14 amino acids. Germline loops: CDR1 KGHDR, CDR2 SFDVKD. CDR3 bases: TGTGCCACCAGTGACACGGGACAGGACTATGGCTACACCTTC. Encoded protein: CATSDTGQDYGYTF.

The chain uses TRBV5-1 and TRBJ2-1; 9 bases are shared with TRBD2. The V segment lost 2 bases and the J segment 2 bases; nucleotides outside the gene matches: 8. Germline-derived CDR1 and CDR2 are SGHRS and YFSETQ. The CDR3 totals 17 residues. CDR3 residues: CASSLTAGGPPYNEQFF. The CDR3 DNA is TGCGCCAGCAGCTTAACCGCGGGAGGGCCCCCCTACAATGAGCAGTTCTTC.

This clonotype appeared many times. This chain connects TRBV30 to TRBJ1-5; D may be TRBD1 (5 bases). V was clipped by 0 bases and J by 3 bases, with 12 bases between them. The length of the CDR3 is 15 residues. Germline values: CDR1 GTSNPN, CDR2 SVGIG (reference sequence). The CDR3 nucleotides are TGTGCCTGGAGTGTACGGGGGGGAGCCAATCAGCCCCAGCATTTT. This codes for CAWSVRGGANQPQHF. Together with reference TRBV30 and TRBJ1-5, the CDR3 gives the full variable domain: SQTIHQWPATLVQPVGSPLSLECTVEGTSNPNLYWYRQAAGRGLQLLFYSVGIGQISSEVPQNLSASRPQDRQFILSSKKLLLSDSGFYLCAWSVRGGANQPQHFGDGTRLSIL.

This clonotype was found many times. The gene calls are TRBV12-3 or TRBV12-4 and TRBJ1-1, with 9 bases fitting TRBD1. Germline trimming cut 10 bases from V and 7 bases from J; bases unmatched to any gene: 13. The CDR3 runs 14 residues. As DNA, the CDR3 is TGTGCCACAGAACCGGGACAGGGACGCGGTGAAGCTTTCTTT. It specifies CATEPGQGRGEAFF.

Only a few counts were recorded for this clonotype. V and J are TRBV9 and TRBJ1-4; D gene ambiguous. The germline V gene encodes CDR1 SGDLS and CDR2 YYNGEE. The CDR3 consists of 16 residues. Deletions cut 1 base from V and 3 bases from J, with 13 bases between. CDR3 sequence (DNA): TGTGCCAGCAGCGTAATGGTTCAGGTACCTAATGAAAAACTGTTTTTT. Protein: CASSVMVQVPNEKLFF.